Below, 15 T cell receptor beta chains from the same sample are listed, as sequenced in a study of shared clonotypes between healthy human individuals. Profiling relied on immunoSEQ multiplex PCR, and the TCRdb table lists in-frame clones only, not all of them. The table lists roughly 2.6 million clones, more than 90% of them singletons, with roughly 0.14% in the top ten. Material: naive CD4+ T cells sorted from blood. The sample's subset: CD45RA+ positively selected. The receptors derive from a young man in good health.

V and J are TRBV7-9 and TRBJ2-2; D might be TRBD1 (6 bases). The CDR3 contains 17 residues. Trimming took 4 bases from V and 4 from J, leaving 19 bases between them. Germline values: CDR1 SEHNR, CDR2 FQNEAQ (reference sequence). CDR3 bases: TGTGCCAGCAGCTCCGCAGGGGCAGGGATGAGCACCGGGGAGCTGTTTTTT. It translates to CASSSAGAGMSTGELFF.

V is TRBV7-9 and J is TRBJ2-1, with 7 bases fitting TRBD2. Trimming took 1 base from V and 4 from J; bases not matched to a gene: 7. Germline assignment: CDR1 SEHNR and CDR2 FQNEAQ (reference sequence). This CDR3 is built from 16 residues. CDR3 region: CASSLGTGLQYNEQFF. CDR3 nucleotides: TGTGCCAGCAGCTTAGGGACGGGACTACAATACAATGAGCAGTTCTTC.

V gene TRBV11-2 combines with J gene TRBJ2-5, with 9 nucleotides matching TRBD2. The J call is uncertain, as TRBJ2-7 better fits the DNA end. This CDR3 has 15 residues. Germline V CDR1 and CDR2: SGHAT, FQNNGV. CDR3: CASSLAGTSLREQYF. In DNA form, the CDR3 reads TGTGCCAGCAGCTTAGCGGGGACTAGCCTCCGCGAGCAGTACTTC.

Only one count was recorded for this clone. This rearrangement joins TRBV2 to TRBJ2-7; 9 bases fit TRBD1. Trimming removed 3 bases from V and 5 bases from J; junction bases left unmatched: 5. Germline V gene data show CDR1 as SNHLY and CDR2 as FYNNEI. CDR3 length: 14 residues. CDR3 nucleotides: TGTGCCAGCAGTGACCGGACAGGGGTTAACGAGCAGTACTTC. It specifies CASSDRTGVNEQYF.

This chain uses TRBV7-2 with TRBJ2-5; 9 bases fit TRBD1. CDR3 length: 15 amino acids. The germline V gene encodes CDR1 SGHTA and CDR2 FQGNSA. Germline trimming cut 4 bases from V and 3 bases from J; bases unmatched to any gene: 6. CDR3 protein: CASSWATGGEETQYF. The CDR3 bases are TGTGCCAGCAGCTGGGCGACAGGGGGAGAAGAGACCCAGTACTTC.

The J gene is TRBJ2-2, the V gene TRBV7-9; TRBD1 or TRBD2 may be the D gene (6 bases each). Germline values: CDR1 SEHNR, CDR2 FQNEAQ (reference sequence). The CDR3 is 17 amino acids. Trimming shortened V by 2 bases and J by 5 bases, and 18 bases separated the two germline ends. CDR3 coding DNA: TGTGCCAGCAGCTTATGGAAGGGCGGGACACCTACCGGGGAGCTGTTTTTT. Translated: CASSLWKGGTPTGELFF.

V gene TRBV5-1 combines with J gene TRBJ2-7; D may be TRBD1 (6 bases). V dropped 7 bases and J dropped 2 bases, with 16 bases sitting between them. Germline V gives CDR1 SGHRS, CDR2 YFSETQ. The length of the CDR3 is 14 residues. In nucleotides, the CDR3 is TGCGCCAGCTCCTATGGACGGGACACCTACGAGCAGTACTTC. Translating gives CASSYGRDTYEQYF. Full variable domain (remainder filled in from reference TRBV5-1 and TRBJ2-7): KAGVTQTPRYLIKTRGQQVTLSCSPISGHRSVSWYQQTPGQGLQFLFEYFSETQRNKGNFPGRFSGRQFSNSRSEMNVSTLELGDSALYLCASSYGRDTYEQYFGPGTRLTVT.

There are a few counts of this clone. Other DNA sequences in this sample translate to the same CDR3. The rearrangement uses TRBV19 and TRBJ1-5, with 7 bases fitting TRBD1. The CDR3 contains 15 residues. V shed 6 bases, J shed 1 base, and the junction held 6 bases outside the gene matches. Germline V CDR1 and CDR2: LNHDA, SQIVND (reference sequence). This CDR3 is CASRETGLSNQPQHF. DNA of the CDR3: TGTGCCAGTAGAGAGACAGGGCTAAGCAATCAGCCCCAGCATTTT.

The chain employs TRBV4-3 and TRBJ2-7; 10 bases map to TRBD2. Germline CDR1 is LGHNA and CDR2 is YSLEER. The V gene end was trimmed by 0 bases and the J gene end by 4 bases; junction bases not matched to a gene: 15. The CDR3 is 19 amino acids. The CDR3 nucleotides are TGCGCCAGCAGCCAAGATCTTTGGCGGGGAAGCGGGAGGGCTTACGAGCAGTACTTC. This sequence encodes CASSQDLWRGSGRAYEQYF.

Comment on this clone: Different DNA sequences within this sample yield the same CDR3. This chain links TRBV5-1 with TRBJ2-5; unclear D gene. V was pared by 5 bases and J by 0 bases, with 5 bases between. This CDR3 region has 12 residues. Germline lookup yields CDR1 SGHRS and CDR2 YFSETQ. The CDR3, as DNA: TGCGCCAGCAGGAGAGACCAAGAGACCCAGTACTTC. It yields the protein CASRRDQETQYF.

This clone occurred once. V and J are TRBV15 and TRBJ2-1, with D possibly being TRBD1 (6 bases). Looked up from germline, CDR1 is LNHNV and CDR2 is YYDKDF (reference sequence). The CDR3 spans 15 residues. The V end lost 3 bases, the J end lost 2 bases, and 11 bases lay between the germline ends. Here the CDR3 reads CATSRDRPPYNEQFF. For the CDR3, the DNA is TGTGCCACCAGCAGGGACAGACCTCCCTACAATGAGCAGTTCTTC.

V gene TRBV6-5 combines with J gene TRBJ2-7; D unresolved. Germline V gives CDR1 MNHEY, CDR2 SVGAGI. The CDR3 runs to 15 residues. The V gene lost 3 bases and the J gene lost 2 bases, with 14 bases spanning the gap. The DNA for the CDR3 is TGTGCCAGCAGTTATACTGGGCTCGGGCCCTACGAGCAGTACTTC. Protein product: CASSYTGLGPYEQYF.

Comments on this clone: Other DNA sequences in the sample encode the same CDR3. CDR3 in DNA: TGTGCCACCAGCAGAGATGCTGCCTCTGGAAACACCATATATTTT. Protein sequence: CATSRDAASGNTIYF. The rearrangement links TRBV15 to TRBJ1-3; no clear D. This CDR3 has 15 residues. V was pared by 0 bases and J by 0 bases, with 6 bases between. Germline CDR1 and CDR2: LNHNV and YYDKDF (reference sequence).

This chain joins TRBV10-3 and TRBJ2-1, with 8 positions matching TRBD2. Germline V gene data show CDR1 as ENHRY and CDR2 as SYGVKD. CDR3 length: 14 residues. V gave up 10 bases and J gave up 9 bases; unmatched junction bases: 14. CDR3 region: CATVSGMGGSEQFF. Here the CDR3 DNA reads TGTGCCACGGTTAGCGGGATGGGGGGGAGTGAGCAGTTCTTC.

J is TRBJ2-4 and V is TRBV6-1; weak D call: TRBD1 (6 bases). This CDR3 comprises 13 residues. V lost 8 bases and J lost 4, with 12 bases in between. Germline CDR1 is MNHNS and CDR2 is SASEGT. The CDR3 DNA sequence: TGTGCCAGCGGGCAGGACAGAAAAAACATTCAGTACTTC. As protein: CASGQDRKNIQYF.